The T cell receptor beta chain described here comes from a study of blood T cell repertoires in COVID-19. Trimming took 6 bases from V and 1 from J, leaving 12 bases between them. In germline, CDR1 is SNHLY, CDR2 FYNNEI. The CDR3 loop spans 14 amino acids. TCRdb's table, derived via immunoSEQ multiplex PCR, lists solely in-frame clones and lacks some. The sample lists roughly 200,000 clones, around 88% occurring once. The chain is built from TRBV2 and TRBJ1-2; D is possibly TRBD1 (5 bases). Sequencing used peripheral blood. The clonotype was recovered from a man between 40 and 49 years old with active or convalescent COVID-19. CDR3 bases: TGTGCCAGCAGCGAGGAAGGGGTTAACTATGGCTACACCTTC. Encoded protein: CASSEEGVNYGYTF.